One sample yielded the 32 T cell receptor beta chains listed below, sequenced in a study of response to subunit inactivated influenza vaccine. A single record per CDR3 protein comes from TCRdb applying MiXCR to the RT-PCR reads. The sample consists of approximately 250,000 distinct CDR3 sequences, 12% of them appearing once. Source: non-naive T cells sorted from PBMCs, taken approximately 15 days before vaccination. The receptors were gathered from a man aged 50 or older who received an inactivated influenza vaccine.

CDR3 bases: TGTGCCAGCAGCCTCACAGGTGCTAGCGGGGGGCCCACAGATACGCAGTATTTT. Its protein is CASSLTGASGGPTDTQYF. The chain couples TRBV7-2 to TRBJ2-3; 11 bases align to TRBD2. Germline assignment: CDR1 SGHTA and CDR2 FQGNSA. V lost 5 bases to trimming and J lost 2 bases; unmatched junction nucleotides: 12. The CDR3 runs to 18 residues.

The chain uses TRBV28 and TRBJ2-7, with D perhaps matching TRBD1 or TRBD2 (5 bases each). Between the trimmed V and J ends, which lost 5 bases and 5 bases, there was a span of 13 bases. Per germline, CDR1 MDHEN and CDR2 SYDVKM. CDR3 length equals 13 residues. DNA of the CDR3: TGTGCCAGCAGTCCCCCCGGGGCGAACGAGCAGTACTTC. Its protein product is CASSPPGANEQYF.

This clonotype was detected a few times. The V call is TRBV3-1, the J call TRBJ1-2; D is uncertain. Germline V CDR1 and CDR2: LGHDT, YNNKEL (reference sequence). With 1 base removed from V and 7 bases from J, the gap between germline ends came to 10 bases. This CDR3 has 13 amino acids. This CDR3 reads CASSQGSPGGYTF. CDR3 coding DNA: TGTGCCAGCAGCCAAGGTTCCCCCGGTGGCTACACCTTC.

The table lists this clonotype with a few counts. The chain couples TRBV24-1 to TRBJ2-2, with 12 bases matching TRBD2. Germline lookup yields CDR1 KGHDR and CDR2 SFDVKD. V shed 5 bases and J 4 bases; nucleotides not matched to a gene: 7. CDR3 size: 17 residues. The DNA of the CDR3 is TGTGCCACCAGTGGTCTAGCGGGGGGGCCGGTCACCGGGGAGCTGTTTTTT. Amino acid sequence: CATSGLAGGPVTGELFF.

This chain connects TRBV9 to TRBJ2-2; TRBD2 might be the D (5 bases). Trimming removed 6 bases at V and 7 bases at J, with 16 bases between. In germline, CDR1 is SGDLS, CDR2 YYNGEE. This CDR3 has 14 residues. The DNA of the CDR3 is TGTGCCAGCACCCGTCTGTCCGCGGGCGGGGAGCTGTTTTTT. Translating gives CASTRLSAGGELFF.

The rearrangement links TRBV4-1 to TRBJ1-1; 8 bases match TRBD1. V lost 2 bases, J lost 0 bases, and 8 bases stayed unmatched. In germline, CDR1 is MGHRA, CDR2 YSYEKL. This CDR3 contains 17 residues. CDR3 bases: TGCGCCAGCAGCCAACGGGACAGGCGATACCTGAACACTGAAGCTTTCTTT. It specifies CASSQRDRRYLNTEAFF.

This chain connects TRBV30 to TRBJ1-1; D is undetermined. Per germline, CDR1 GTSNPN and CDR2 SVGIG (reference sequence). V was cut by 2 bases and J by 2 bases, with 6 bases left in between. The CDR3 consists of 12 residues. The CDR3 nucleotides are TGTGCCTGGAGTTATAGTAACACTGAAGCTTTCTTT. Translating it yields CAWSYSNTEAFF.

This clonotype has ten or more counts. V is TRBV18 and J is TRBJ1-1, with D possibly being TRBD1 (5 bases). Germline loops: CDR1 KGHSH, CDR2 LQKENI. The V end was cut by 7 bases, the J end by 4 bases, with 19 bases between. This CDR3 spans 15 amino acids. The DNA of the CDR3 is TGTGCCAGCTTTCCGAGTACCGGGACGCTCACTGAAGCTTTCTTT. Amino acid sequence: CASFPSTGTLTEAFF.

This clonotype was seen more than once but under ten times. V and J are TRBV5-1 and TRBJ2-3; D is ambiguous. V was pared by 5 bases and J by 0 bases, with 4 bases between. The germline V gene encodes CDR1 SGHRS and CDR2 YFSETQ. This CDR3 comprises 12 residues. CDR3 in DNA: TGCGCCAGCAGAAGGAGCACAGATACGCAGTATTTT. This translates into CASRRSTDTQYF.

This clonotype was picked up many times. The chain couples TRBV4-3 to TRBJ1-2; D is unresolved. Germline values: CDR1 LGHNA, CDR2 YSLEER. The CDR3 contains 15 residues. The V and J ends lost 0 bases and 5 bases respectively, with 13 bases between them. The CDR3 sequence: CASSQDATLNYGYTF. CDR3 DNA: TGCGCCAGCAGCCAAGATGCCACATTGAATTATGGCTACACCTTC.

This clonotype came up many times. The rearrangement joins TRBV10-3 to TRBJ2-5; tentatively, D is TRBD1 or TRBD2 (5 bases each). CDR1 is ENHRY and CDR2 is SYGVKD in the germline V gene. Trimming pared 4 bases from V and 7 bases from J, leaving 19 bases between. This CDR3 is 15 amino acids long. CDR3 region: CAISGAGDPPGTQYF. The CDR3 DNA reads as TGTGCCATCAGTGGTGCTGGGGACCCTCCGGGGACCCAGTACTTC.

The chain links TRBV5-1 to TRBJ2-2; a possible D gene is TRBD1 (6 bases). CDR1 is SGHRS, CDR2 YFSETQ, per germline. The CDR3 runs to 14 residues. With 7 bases removed from V and 1 base from J, the gap between germline ends came to 11 bases. CDR3 bases: TGCGCCAGCGGAAAAGGGGGGAACACCGGGGAGCTGTTTTTT. This sequence encodes CASGKGGNTGELFF. The complete variable domain, with remaining parts taken from reference TRBV5-1 and TRBJ2-2, reads KAGVTQTPRYLIKTRGQQVTLSCSPISGHRSVSWYQQTPGQGLQFLFEYFSETQRNKGNFPGRFSGRQFSNSRSEMNVSTLELGDSALYLCASGKGGNTGELFFGEGSRLTVL.

This clonotype occurred many times. The CDR3 DNA sequence: TGCGCCAGCAGCGGTACAGCTATGAGCTCCTACAATGAGCAGTTCTTC. Translated, it gives CASSGTAMSSYNEQFF. V gene TRBV5-1 combines with J gene TRBJ2-1; unclear D gene. Between the trimmed V and J ends, which lost 4 bases and 0 bases, there was a span of 14 bases. CDR3 length: 16 amino acids. Germline loops: CDR1 SGHRS, CDR2 YFSETQ.

This clonotype was recorded at least ten times. The rearrangement uses TRBV20-1 and TRBJ2-1; the match to TRBD2 covers 9 bases. V gave up 3 bases and J gave up 7 bases; unmatched junction bases: 7. Germline CDR1 and CDR2: DFQATT and SNEGSKA (reference sequence). CDR3 length: 14 residues. The CDR3 reads CSASDASGANEQFF. CDR3 DNA: TGCAGTGCTAGTGACGCTAGCGGGGCTAATGAGCAGTTCTTC.

This sequence joins TRBV2 and TRBJ2-3, with a tentative D call TRBD2 (6 bases). V was cut by 7 bases and J by 2 bases, with 10 bases left in between. The CDR3 extends over 13 amino acids. CDR1 and CDR2 from the germline V gene are SNHLY and FYNNEI. In DNA, the CDR3 is TGTGCCAGCATCCGGGAGAACACAGATACGCAGTATTTT. Protein product: CASIRENTDTQYF.

This clonotype was seen only a few times. The chain uses TRBV6-2 or TRBV6-3 and TRBJ2-5, with a weak D call TRBD2 (7 bases). CDR3 length: 15 residues. Germline CDR1 reads MNHEY; CDR2 reads SVGEGT. V lost 6 bases and J lost 4, with 18 bases in between. The CDR3 DNA reads TGTGCCAGCAGCCTAACCCGGGGGGCGCGAGAGACCCAGTACTTC. It is translated as CASSLTRGARETQYF.

Only a few counts were recorded for this clonotype. CDR3 nucleotide sequence: TGCGCCAGCAGCCGGACAGGGCAAACCGGGGAGCTGTTTTTT. This encodes CASSRTGQTGELFF. The rearrangement joins TRBV5-1 to TRBJ2-2, with 8 bases aligning to TRBD1. Germline V gene sequence: CDR1 SGHRS, CDR2 YFSETQ. The CDR3 totals 14 residues. The V gene end was trimmed by 4 bases and the J gene end by 5 bases; junction bases not matched to a gene: 4.

This clonotype was seen many times. The chain combines TRBV2 with TRBJ2-5, with 12 bases that match TRBD1. Germline V gene sequence: CDR1 SNHLY, CDR2 FYNNEI. J gave up 4 bases and V 7 bases, and 7 bases lay outside the gene matches. CDR3 size: 15 residues. DNA for the CDR3: TGTGCCAGCAAACCGGGACAGGGGGCTGGAGAGACCCAGTACTTC. Translating gives CASKPGQGAGETQYF.

In its sample, this clonotype was seen many times. This chain links TRBV6-2 or TRBV6-3 with TRBJ1-1; possible D gene TRBD1, 5 bases. This CDR3 is 15 amino acids long. Germline V gene lookup returns CDR1 MNHEY and CDR2 SVGEGT. V lost 4 bases and J lost 1, with 13 bases in between. The CDR3 here is CASSSPGRQNTEAFF. The DNA of the CDR3 is TGTGCCAGCAGTTCTCCGGGACGGCAGAACACTGAAGCTTTCTTT.

To note about this clonotype: A read error may account for a junction end that differs from germline. The chain links TRBV20-1 to TRBJ1-6, with D perhaps matching TRBD1 (6 bases). CDR3 length: 16 residues. Germline V gene data show CDR1 as DFQATT and CDR2 as SNEGSKA (reference sequence). For the CDR3, the DNA is TGCTGTGCTAGAGATCTACGGGGGGCCGATAATTCACCCCTCCACTTT. Translation: CCARDLRGADNSPLHF.

This clonotype was observed at least ten times. The chain carries TRBV6-1 and TRBJ2-5; possibly TRBD1 or TRBD2 for D (5 bases each). The V end lost 3 bases, the J end lost 1 base, and 15 bases lay between the germline ends. Germline loops: CDR1 MNHNS, CDR2 SASEGT. The CDR3 extends over 16 amino acids. The CDR3, as DNA: TGTGCCAGCAGTGAGTCTCGGGGCTTGGGCCAAGAGACCCAGTACTTC. It specifies CASSESRGLGQETQYF.

The sample holds many counts of this clonotype. V usage is TRBV6-1 and J usage is TRBJ2-1, with 11 nucleotides matching TRBD1. This CDR3 contains 14 residues. V gave up 4 bases and J gave up 8 bases; unmatched junction bases: 4. Germline lookup yields CDR1 MNHNS and CDR2 SASEGT. CDR3 region: CASSVDRGPDEQFF. CDR3 bases: TGTGCCAGCAGTGTGGACAGGGGGCCTGATGAGCAGTTCTTC.

A few counts support this clonotype. J is TRBJ2-3 and V is TRBV7-2; the match to TRBD1 covers 7 bases. V shed 3 bases, J shed 11 bases, and the junction held 8 bases outside the gene matches. CDR3 length: 13 amino acids. Per germline, CDR1 SGHTA and CDR2 FQGNSA. The CDR3 loop is CASSLGQSQGQYF. For the CDR3, the DNA is TGTGCCAGCAGCTTGGGACAGTCCCAGGGGCAGTATTTT.

The chain has TRBV5-1 and TRBJ2-6; D not certain. The V end lost 4 bases, the J end lost 3 bases, and 11 bases lay between the germline ends. This CDR3 has 15 residues. Germline CDR1 and CDR2: SGHRS and YFSETQ. The CDR3 spells CASSPRSLGANVLTF. Written as DNA, the CDR3 is TGCGCCAGCAGCCCTCGATCTCTTGGGGCCAACGTCCTGACTTTC. Supplemented by reference TRBV5-1 and TRBJ2-6, the full variable domain reads KAGVTQTPRYLIKTRGQQVTLSCSPISGHRSVSWYQQTPGQGLQFLFEYFSETQRNKGNFPGRFSGRQFSNSRSEMNVSTLELGDSALYLCASSPRSLGANVLTFGAGSRLTVL.

There are a few counts of this clonotype. The genes are TRBV27 and TRBJ2-7, with 13 bases aligning to TRBD2. The germline gives CDR1 MNHEY, CDR2 SMNVEV (reference sequence). CDR3 length: 14 residues. After removal of 10 bases from V and 2 bases from J, the junction contained 5 bases not matched to a gene. CDR3: CAKKLAGGPYEQYF. CDR3 DNA: TGTGCCAAAAAACTAGCGGGAGGGCCCTACGAGCAGTACTTC.

In this sample, this clonotype turned up many times. V is TRBV9 and J is TRBJ2-4; weak D call: TRBD2 (5 bases). Between the trimmed V and J ends, which lost 0 bases and 4 bases, there was a span of 17 bases. The CDR3 length is 17 residues. Germline V lookup: CDR1 SGDLS, CDR2 YYNGEE. CDR3 protein: CASSVGVGNSVKNIQYF. For the CDR3, the DNA is TGTGCCAGCAGCGTAGGTGTCGGGAACTCTGTAAAAAACATTCAGTACTTC.

This clonotype was detected only a few times. The rearrangement links TRBV18 to TRBJ2-7; no clear D gene. The CDR3 loop spans 13 amino acids. Germline lookup yields CDR1 KGHSH and CDR2 LQKENI. Trimming shortened V by 3 bases and J by 2 bases, and 8 bases separated the two germline ends. The CDR3 spells CASSPVSPYEQYF. The CDR3 DNA is TGTGCCAGCTCACCGGTTTCCCCCTACGAGCAGTACTTC.

The chain combines TRBV7-6 with TRBJ1-4, with TRBD1 matching over 8 bases. Per the germline V gene, CDR1 is SGHVS and CDR2 is FNYEAQ. The V segment lost 5 bases and the J segment 7 bases; nucleotides outside the gene matches: 9. CDR3 length equals 15 residues. CDR3 nucleotides: TGTGCCAGCAGCCAGGGGGCAGGGCGGAGTGAAAAACTGTTTTTT. Its translation is CASSQGAGRSEKLFF.

The chain has TRBV20-1 and TRBJ1-1; D is possibly TRBD1 (6 bases). Germline values: CDR1 DFQATT, CDR2 SNEGSKA (reference sequence). The CDR3 runs 12 residues. The CDR3 DNA reads TGCAGAGGGGGAACGCCGAACACTGAAGCTTTCTTT. It translates to CRGGTPNTEAFF.

This clonotype appeared a few times. V and J are TRBV7-2 and TRBJ2-5; D is unclear. Germline CDR1 reads SGHTA; CDR2 reads FQGNSA. V shed 1 base and J shed 7 bases, with 10 bases lying between them. The CDR3 runs 13 residues. CDR3 coding DNA: TGTGCCAGCAGCTTAGACCAACCGGGGACCCAGTACTTC. Translating it yields CASSLDQPGTQYF.

This clonotype was seen ten or more times. One end of the junction does not line up with germline, which may come from a read error. The CDR3 coding sequence is TGTGCTAGCAGCCCAATGCAACAAGGGTCGGAGCAGTACTTC. This sequence encodes CASSPMQQGSEQYF. The rearrangement links TRBV7-7 to TRBJ2-7; D gene ambiguous. Germline V gene lookup returns CDR1 SSHAT and CDR2 FNYEAQ (reference sequence). This CDR3 contains 14 residues.

This clonotype has only a few counts. CDR3 in DNA: TGCAGCGTTGAATCCCGTCCCGGGACAGCAAGTGAAGCTTTCTTT. Protein sequence: CSVESRPGTASEAFF. The chain combines TRBV29-1 with TRBJ1-1; TRBD1 matches 7 bases. Trimming removed 2 bases from V and 7 bases from J; junction bases left unmatched: 13. Germline-derived CDR1 and CDR2 are SQVTM and ANQGSEA. The CDR3 is 15 residues long.